These 5 T cell receptor beta chains came from one sample sequenced in a study of T cells in Graves' hyperthyroidism and ophthalmopathy. The source material, RNA transcripts, was used to amplify TCR beta CDR3 regions. TCR CDR3 underwent first-round RT-PCR with the HTBI primer set. TCRdb analysed the multiplex PCR reads with MiXCR anew, one entry per CDR3 protein. The sample consists of 350,000 to 450,000 distinct CDR3 sequences, approximately 15% of them appearing once. The sequencing sample was made of blood. These receptors all stem from a woman aged 60 to 75 with Graves' hyperthyroidism.

The gene calls are TRBV11-2 and TRBJ2-1; 7 bases are shared with TRBD2. The CDR3 sequence is 17 residues long. The J segment lost 8 bases and the V segment lost 1 base, leaving 14 bases of the junction unmatched. Germline V lookup: CDR1 SGHAT, CDR2 FQNNGV. The CDR3 loop reads CASSLVGGSSAVYEQFF. The CDR3 DNA is TGTGCCAGCAGCTTAGTGGGGGGGTCCAGCGCAGTCTATGAGCAGTTCTTC.

The table lists this clonotype with a few counts. The J gene is TRBJ2-7, the V gene TRBV4-1, with D perhaps TRBD1 (6 bases). CDR1 is MGHRA and CDR2 is YSYEKL in the germline V gene. The V end was cut by 8 bases, the J end by 3 bases, with 20 bases between. CDR3 length equals 15 residues. CDR3: CASALLQGISYEQYF. CDR3 DNA sequence: TGCGCCAGCGCACTACTACAGGGAATAAGCTACGAGCAGTACTTC.

This clonotype was seen many times. J is TRBJ2-3 and V is TRBV5-1; D perhaps matches TRBD2 (6 bases). Germline V lookup: CDR1 SGHRS, CDR2 YFSETQ. V was clipped by 1 base and J by 1 base, with 13 bases between them. This CDR3 region has 16 residues. CDR3 sequence (DNA): TGCGCCAGCAGCTTGACCGGAGGGTCCGGCACAGATACGCAGTATTTT. Protein sequence: CASSLTGGSGTDTQYF.

This clonotype was recorded a few times. V is TRBV29-1 and J is TRBJ1-2, with D maybe TRBD1 (6 bases). This CDR3 has 16 amino acids. V lost 3 bases to trimming and J lost 3 bases, with 20 bases between them. Germline V gene lookup returns CDR1 SQVTM and CDR2 ANQGSEA. CDR3: CSVDDWQGKLHYGYTF. The CDR3 coding sequence is TGCAGCGTTGATGATTGGCAGGGGAAGCTCCACTATGGCTACACCTTC.

This clonotype appeared a few times. The chain links TRBV5-1 to TRBJ1-1, with TRBD1 matching over 8 bases. Germline-derived CDR1 and CDR2 are SGHRS and YFSETQ. The CDR3 extends over 14 amino acids. The junction had 6 bases not matched to a gene; V was cut back by 4 bases and J by 4 bases. CDR3 in DNA: TGCGCCAGCAGCCACCTCACAGGGGGCACTGAAGCTTTCTTT. Its translation is CASSHLTGGTEAFF.